Listed below are T cell receptor beta chains from one sample, sequenced in a study of OX40 agonist ivuxolimab in advanced cancers. Some clones are missing from TCRdb's copy, which holds only in-frame ones; the method was immunoSEQ multiplex PCR. The sample gives about 68,000 clones, roughly 80% of which show up once; approximately 1.4% is in the top ten. The specimen comprised CD4+ or CD8+ T cells sorted from blood, sampled in a trial of the OX40 agonist ivuxolimab. The receptors shown here come from an adult with an advanced solid tumor such as melanoma, head and neck, liver or kidney cancer. Each CDR3 is given with its conserved first and last residue. A D gene is named only where the DNA matches it firmly.

j_gene: TRBJ2-5
v_gene: TRBV5-1
d_gene: TRBD1
CDR3nt: TGCGCCAGCAGCCCCAGACAGGGCGCAGTGACCCAGTACTTC
CDR3aa: CASSPRQGAVTQYF

j_gene: TRBJ1-5
v_gene: TRBV27
d_gene: NA
CDR3nt: TGTGCCAGCAGTTTAATTGGTCAGCCCCAGCATTTT
CDR3aa: CASSLIGQPQHF

j_gene: TRBJ2-3
v_gene: TRBV6-5
d_gene: TRBD2
CDR3nt: TGTGCCAGCAGTCAGGATAGCGGGGCTAGGGATACGCAGTATTTT
CDR3aa: CASSQDSGARDTQYF

j_gene: TRBJ1-1
v_gene: TRBV28
d_gene: TRBD1
CDR3nt: TGTGCCAGCGTTCGAATAGGGGGCAGCATCGAAGCTTTCTTT
CDR3aa: CASVRIGGSIEAFF

j_gene: TRBJ1-2
v_gene: TRBV18
d_gene: NA
CDR3nt: TGTGCCAGCTCACCGGGACGGTACTATGGCTACACCTTC
CDR3aa: CASSPGRYYGYTF

j_gene: TRBJ1-5
v_gene: TRBV9
d_gene: TRBD1
CDR3nt: TGTGCCAGCAGTCTCGGGACAGGGGATCAGCCCCAGCATTTT
CDR3aa: CASSLGTGDQPQHF

j_gene: TRBJ1-6
v_gene: TRBV6-5
d_gene: TRBD1
CDR3nt: TGTGCCAGCAGCCGGGACAGCCAAGGGGCCCTCCACTTT
CDR3aa: CASSRDSQGALHF

j_gene: TRBJ2-5
v_gene: TRBV5-1
d_gene: NA
CDR3nt: TGCGCCAGCAGCTTTCAAGGGCAAGAGACCCAGTACTTC
CDR3aa: CASSFQGQETQYF

j_gene: TRBJ1-2
v_gene: TRBV5-1
d_gene: TRBD1
CDR3nt: TGCGCCAGCAGCAGCGCGGACAGGGAAACGGGGGGCTACACCTTC
CDR3aa: CASSSADRETGGYTF

j_gene: TRBJ2-1
v_gene: TRBV6-1
d_gene: TRBD1
CDR3nt: TGTGCCAGCATACGGGACAGGAGGACAAATGAGCAGTTCTTC
CDR3aa: CASIRDRRTNEQFF